This TCR beta chain was sequenced in a study of PD-1 blockade in classical Hodgkin lymphoma. Across the study: Patients were given intravenous nivolumab, 3 mg/kg, every 2 weeks. Findings and caveats of the study: At baseline, newly diagnosed patients reportedly showed less TCR diversity than healthy donors. Complete responders entered with baseline diversity on par with newly diagnosed patients, the results showed.

After autologous stem cell transplantation all patients relapsed, and prior brentuximab vedotin exposure differed between cohorts. With respect to this clone: Antigen specificity is unknown.

Some clones are missing from TCRdb's copy, which holds only in-frame ones; the method was immunoSEQ multiplex PCR. The sample shows about 66,000 clones, over 55% of them seen only once. The CDR3 is made up of 12 amino acids. The germline V gene has CDR1 SQVTM and CDR2 ANQGSEA. Trimming stripped 5 bases from V and 2 bases from J, with 6 bases between. Sample: peripheral blood mononuclear cells (PBMCs), taken before the second cycle of nivolumab. V gene TRBV29-1 combines with J gene TRBJ2-2; D call uncertain. This receptor was identified in a human donor with classical Hodgkin lymphoma. CDR3 amino acids: CSVLFNTGELFF. CDR3 nucleotide sequence: TGCAGCGTTCTGTTTAACACCGGGGAGCTGTTTTTT.